This T cell receptor beta chain was captured by sequencing in a study of T cells in Graves' hyperthyroidism and ophthalmopathy. About the research overall: Prior to any treatment, at the point of initial diagnosis, peripheral blood was collected.

General observations from the study: A 13 V-J model separated ophthalmopathy from stable hyperthyroidism. Ophthalmopathy, which appeared later, was predicted by the model a median about 6.8 months before onset.

Regions amplified from RNA transcripts were the TCR beta CDR3 regions. Carried out on the TCR CDR3, a first-round RT-PCR used the HTBI primer set. TCRdb re-derived calls from the multiplex PCR reads in MiXCR, one entry per CDR3 protein. The sample comprises 600,000 to 850,000 distinct CDR3 sequences, roughly a sixth of which are singletons, and around 17% rests with the top ten. Concerning this clonotype: The antigen remains undetermined.

The PBMCs had their origin in roughly 9.8 ml of fresh peripheral blood. This sequence originates from a woman aged 45-60 years with Graves' hyperthyroidism that later progressed to Graves' ophthalmopathy. The sequenced sample was blood.

CDR3: CASSDRQGSQPQHF. The DNA for the CDR3 is TGTGCCAGCAGTGACCGACAGGGATCCCAGCCCCAGCATTTT. The V gene is TRBV6-1, the J gene TRBJ1-5; 7 nucleotides line up with TRBD1. The CDR3 length is 14 residues. V shed 3 bases, J shed 7 bases, and the junction held 6 bases outside the gene matches. The germline V gene encodes CDR1 MNHNS and CDR2 SASEGT.